Detailed here is one T cell receptor beta chain. What it binds is not known. Time point of the sample: week 35, safety follow-up. In every dose of vaccine, 300 ug of mutant IDH1 20-mer peptide was given alongside topical imiquimod. Vaccination of patients was performed eight times, in weeks 1, 3, 5, 7, 11, 15, 19 and 23. TCRdb's copy holds only in-frame clones and misses some; the assay was immunoSEQ multiplex PCR. This table has about 29,000 clones, roughly 76% appearing once. These data come from a study of a mutant IDH1 vaccine in newly diagnosed glioma. Study as a whole: Once 4-6 weeks had passed after radiotherapy alone, vaccination started, or it started with temozolomide cycles. General study findings and limits: Any relationship between pseudoprogression and changes in top peripheral T cell clonotypes seemed absent.

This specimen was PBMCs, taken from a glioma patient whose treatment included an IDH1 peptide vaccine. The receptor comes from a man aged 50 to 59 with glioma.

The CDR3 DNA is TGTGCCAGCAGCTTACCCGCTGGAAATAGGGATGAAAAACTGTTTTTT. This sequence encodes CASSLPAGNRDEKLFF. The chain uses TRBV7-9 and TRBJ1-4; the D is unclear. This CDR3 has 16 residues. The germline V gene encodes CDR1 SEHNR and CDR2 FQNEAQ (reference sequence). The V end lost 2 bases, the J end lost 6 bases, and 16 bases lay between the germline ends.